The rows below give T cell receptor beta chains drawn from one sample of a study of T-cell reconstitution after alpha-beta-depleted transplantation in children. MiXCR, run by TCRdb on the PCR reads, gives a single entry per CDR3 protein. The sample gives about 160,000 distinct CDR3 sequences, 8.5% to 14% of which show up once; approximately 13% is in the top ten. The material was PBMCs, obtained before TCRalphabeta/CD19-depleted stem cell transplant. The receptors shown here come from a boy aged 2 to 9 with acute myeloid leukemia, due to receive a stem cell transplant. CDR3s include the opening cysteine and the closing phenylalanine or tryptophan. D genes are given only for firm matches. Part of the rows lack a size; the others show once, few, many or a class for expanded clones.

v_call	d_call	j_call	clone_size	cdr3_aa	cdr3_nt
TRBV27	.	TRBJ2-5	many	CASTSTGSMVRVTQYF	TGTGCCAGCACGTCTACAGGGTCAATGGTTCGGGTGACCCAGTACTTC
TRBV6-1	.	TRBJ1-1	many	CASSGRGGPSSRNTEAFF	TGTGCCAGCAGTGGACGGGGGGGTCCCTCGTCGAGGAACACTGAAGCTTTCTTT
TRBV29-1	TRBD1	TRBJ1-5	many	CSVSPGGVGNQPQHF	TGCAGCGTTAGCCCAGGGGGAGTAGGCAATCAGCCCCAGCATTTT
TRBV20-1	TRBD2	TRBJ2-1	many	CSARDTGGNEQFF	TGCAGTGCTAGAGATACGGGGGGCAATGAGCAGTTCTTC
TRBV15	.	TRBJ2-1	many	CATSREGGAYNEQFF	TGTGCCACCAGCAGAGAAGGGGGGGCGTACAATGAGCAGTTCTTC
TRBV15	.	TRBJ1-3	many	CATSRGRNSGNTIYF	TGTGCCACCAGCAGAGGACGGAACTCTGGAAACACCATATATTTT
TRBV20-1	.	TRBJ2-1	many	CSAPRINNEQFF	TGCAGTGCTCCTAGGATAAACAATGAGCAGTTCTTC
TRBV27	.	TRBJ1-2	many	CASSSPAGNYGYTF	TGTGCCAGCAGTTCGCCCGCGGGGAACTATGGCTACACCTTC
TRBV20-1	TRBD2	TRBJ2-3	many	CSARQASGMVPSTDTQYF	TGCAGTGCTAGGCAAGCTAGCGGGATGGTACCTAGCACAGATACGCAGTATTTT
TRBV20-1	TRBD1	TRBJ1-1	many	CSASSGGGNTEAFF	TGCAGTGCTAGCTCAGGGGGCGGGAACACTGAAGCTTTCTTT
TRBV5-1	.	TRBJ2-3	many	CASSPRTPDTQYF	TGCGCCAGCAGTCCCAGGACTCCAGATACGCAGTATTTT
TRBV20-1	.	TRBJ2-1	many	CSARGLWAATHNEQFF	TGCAGTGCTAGAGGTCTTTGGGCCGCAACCCACAATGAGCAGTTCTTC
TRBV10-1	TRBD2	TRBJ2-5	many	CASSDGLAGDQETQYF	TGCGCCAGCAGTGATGGGTTAGCGGGGGACCAAGAGACCCAGTACTTC
TRBV5-1	.	TRBJ1-1	many	CASSLGGGTEAFF	TGCGCCAGCAGCTTGGGTGGGGGTACTGAAGCTTTCTTT
TRBV2	.	TRBJ1-6	many	CASSGQGSYNSPLHF	TGTGCCAGCAGCGGCCAGGGGTCCTATAATTCACCCCTCCACTTT
TRBV27	.	TRBJ2-7	many	CASSHRDWQYF	TGTGCCAGCAGTCACCGGGACTGGCAGTACTTC
TRBV30	.	TRBJ1-5	many	CAWSVGGPSNQPQHF	TGTGCCTGGAGTGTAGGGGGGCCTAGCAATCAGCCCCAGCATTTT
TRBV7-8	.	TRBJ2-1	many	CASSLGTRNEQFF	TGTGCCAGCAGCTTAGGGACAAGGAATGAGCAGTTCTTC
TRBV6-1	.	TRBJ1-2	many	CASTNGGRKGYTF	TGTGCCAGCACCAACGGGGGAAGGAAAGGCTACACCTTC
TRBV7-2	TRBD2	TRBJ2-2	many	CASSMTSGGSNTGELFF	TGTGCCAGCAGCATGACTAGCGGGGGTTCGAACACCGGGGAGCTGTTTTTT
TRBV29-1	.	TRBJ2-1	many	CSVDNRPPQNEQFF	TGCAGCGTTGATAACCGCCCTCCACAGAATGAGCAGTTCTTC
TRBV10-3	.	TRBJ2-5	many	CAIGRVDQETQYF	TGTGCCATCGGCCGGGTTGATCAAGAGACCCAGTACTTC
TRBV2	.	TRBJ2-1	many	CASSGISNEQFF	TGTGCCAGCAGTGGGATATCGAATGAGCAGTTCTTC
TRBV9	.	TRBJ2-2	many	CASRKSLGAGELFF	TGTGCCAGCAGAAAAAGTTTAGGAGCCGGGGAGCTGTTTTTT
TRBV4-1	.	TRBJ1-5	many	CASSQAAADQPQHF	TGCGCCAGCAGCCAGGCGGCAGCTGATCAGCCCCAGCATTTT
TRBV7-2	TRBD2	TRBJ2-3	many	CASSSSGADTQYF	TGTGCCAGCAGCTCTAGCGGGGCAGATACGCAGTATTTT
TRBV6-1	.	TRBJ2-7	many	CASSESGIYEQYF	TGTGCCAGCAGTGAATCGGGGATATACGAGCAGTACTTC
TRBV11-2	.	TRBJ2-7	many	CASSLVDRSYEQYF	TGTGCCAGCAGCTTAGTTGACAGATCCTACGAGCAGTACTTC
TRBV7-3	.	TRBJ2-1	many	CASSLTGAYNEQFF	TGTGCCAGCAGCTTAACCGGGGCGTACAATGAGCAGTTCTTC
TRBV2	.	TRBJ2-2	many	CASSESPAGNTGELFF	TGTGCCAGCAGTGAATCCCCAGCGGGGAACACCGGGGAGCTGTTTTTT
TRBV28	.	TRBJ2-1	many	CASSGNGAAPYNEQFF	TGTGCCAGCAGTGGAAACGGGGCCGCCCCGTACAATGAGCAGTTCTTC
TRBV28	.	TRBJ2-5	many	CASSSMDSRETQYF	TGTGCCAGCAGTTCAATGGACAGCCGCGAGACCCAGTACTTC
TRBV24-1	.	TRBJ2-1	many	CATSDFAGSSYNEQFF	TGTGCCACCAGTGATTTTGCAGGAAGCTCCTACAATGAGCAGTTCTTC
TRBV5-1	TRBD1	TRBJ2-2	many	CASSLPGQGAGELFF	TGCGCCAGCAGCTTGCCGGGACAGGGGGCCGGGGAGCTGTTTTTT
TRBV29-1	.	TRBJ2-1	many	CSVPGASYNEQFF	TGCAGCGTCCCCGGGGCGTCCTACAATGAGCAGTTCTTC
TRBV21-1	.	TRBJ1-2	many	CASIPLENYGYTF	TGTGCCAGCATCCCCTTGGAAAACTATGGCTACACCTTC
TRBV29-1	.	TRBJ2-3	many	CSVTAGKQYF	TGCAGCGTTACGGCTGGAAAGCAGTATTTT
TRBV3-1	TRBD1	TRBJ1-3	many	CASSQGQGSGNTIYF	TGTGCCAGCAGCCAAGGACAGGGATCTGGAAACACCATATATTTT
TRBV4-2	TRBD1	TRBJ1-2	.	CASGPGQGGCYTF	TGTGCCAGCGGCCCCGGACAGGGCGGCTGCTACACCTTC
TRBV24-1	TRBD2	TRBJ2-1	many	CATSDPQGGTAGGLHHEQFF	TGTGCCACCAGTGACCCACAGGGAGGGACAGCGGGAGGGCTACACCATGAGCAGTTCTTC
TRBV5-1	.	TRBJ2-2	many	CASSFSLDTGELFF	TGCGCCAGCAGCTTTTCCCTCGACACCGGGGAGCTGTTTTTT
TRBV5-1	.	TRBJ2-3	many	CASAAQGTDTQYF	TGCGCCAGCGCTGCACAGGGCACAGATACGCAGTATTTT
TRBV7-6	.	TRBJ2-7	many	CASSSQSLGTSAIF	TGTGCCAGCAGCTCCCAAAGTTTAGGCACTTCAGCGATCTTC
TRBV20-1	.	TRBJ2-3	many	CSAPLVPVAQYF	TGCAGTGCTCCCCTTGTCCCGGTTGCGCAGTATTTT
TRBV7-2	.	TRBJ2-7	many	CASSLAEHSYEQYF	TGTGCCAGCAGCTTAGCGGAGCACTCCTACGAGCAGTACTTC
TRBV29-1	TRBD1	TRBJ2-1	many	CSGGTGRNNEQFF	TGCAGCGGGGGGACAGGCCGGAACAATGAGCAGTTCTTC
TRBV6-5	TRBD1	TRBJ1-5	many	CASSLTGAQPQHF	TGTGCCAGCAGTTTGACAGGGGCTCAGCCCCAGCATTTT
TRBV15	TRBD2	TRBJ2-3	many	CATSRTSGSWADTQYF	TGTGCCACCAGCAGGACTAGCGGGAGTTGGGCAGATACGCAGTATTTT
TRBV4-1	.	TRBJ1-6	many	CASSQLRGGNSPLHF	TGCGCCAGCAGCCAGCTAAGAGGGGGAAATTCACCCCTCCACTTT